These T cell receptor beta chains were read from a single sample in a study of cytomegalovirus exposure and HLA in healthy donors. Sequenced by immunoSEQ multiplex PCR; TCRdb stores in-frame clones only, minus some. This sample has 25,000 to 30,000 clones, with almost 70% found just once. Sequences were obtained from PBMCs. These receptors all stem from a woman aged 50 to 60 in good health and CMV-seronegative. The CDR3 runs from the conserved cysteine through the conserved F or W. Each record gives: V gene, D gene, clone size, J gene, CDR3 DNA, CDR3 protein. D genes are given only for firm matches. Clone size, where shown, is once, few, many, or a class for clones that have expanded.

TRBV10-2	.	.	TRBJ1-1	TGCGCCAGCAGTGAGTTGGGGGCCCTGAACACTGAAGCTTTCTTT	CASSELGALNTEAFF
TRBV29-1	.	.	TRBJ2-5	TGCAGCGTATCCGGGACACTGGAAGAGACCCAGTACTTC	CSVSGTLEETQYF
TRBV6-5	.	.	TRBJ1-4	TGTGCCAGCAGTTACTCTCGGTTTTCAGAAAAACTGTTTTTT	CASSYSRFSEKLFF
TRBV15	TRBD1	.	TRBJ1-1	TGTGCCACCAGATGGGACAGGGAATCCACTGAAGCTTTCTTT	CATRWDRESTEAFF
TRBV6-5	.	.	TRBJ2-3	TGTGCCAGCAGGGAGAATGGTGCTAGCACAGATACGCAGTATTTT	CASRENGASTDTQYF
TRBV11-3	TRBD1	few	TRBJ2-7	TGTGCCAGCAGCCCTAGACAGGGCAGCTACGAGCAGTACTTC	CASSPRQGSYEQYF
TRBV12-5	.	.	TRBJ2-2	TGTGCTAGTGGTTTGAGCGGCCCAGGGGAGCTGTTTTTT	CASGLSGPGELFF
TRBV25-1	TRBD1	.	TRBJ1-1	TGTGCCAGCAGGGCAGGGGGGTGGACTGAAGCTTTCTTT	CASRAGGWTEAFF
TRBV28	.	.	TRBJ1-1	TGTGCCAGCAGTTTACCCCTCAACACTGAAGCTTTCTTT	CASSLPLNTEAFF
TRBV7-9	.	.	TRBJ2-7	TGTGCCAGCAGCCCCGTAGGGGGTAACTACGAGCAGTACTTC	CASSPVGGNYEQYF
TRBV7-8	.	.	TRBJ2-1	TGTGCCAGCAGCTTGTGGCAGGGTGTCGATGAGCAGTTCTTC	CASSLWQGVDEQFF
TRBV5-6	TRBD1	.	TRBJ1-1	TGTGCCAGCAGGCGGACAGGGGTCACTGAAGCTTTCTTT	CASRRTGVTEAFF
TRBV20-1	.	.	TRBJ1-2	TGCGGATCCGGAGGGCAATATGGCTACACCTTC	CGSGGQYGYTF
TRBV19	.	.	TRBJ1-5	TGTGCCAGTAGTAGGTATGGACAGCAAAATCAGCCCCAGCATTTT	CASSRYGQQNQPQHF
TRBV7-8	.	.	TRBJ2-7	TGTGCCAGCAGCTTTTGGCAGTCCTACGAGCAGTACTTC	CASSFWQSYEQYF
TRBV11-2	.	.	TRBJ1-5	TGTGCCAGCAGCTTAGGCGGGGGCAAGGCCCAGCATTTT	CASSLGGGKAQHF
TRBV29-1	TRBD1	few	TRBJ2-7	TGCAGCGTGGGGCCAAGACAGGGCTCCTACGAGCAGTACTTC	CSVGPRQGSYEQYF
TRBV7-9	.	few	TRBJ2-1	TGTGCCAGCAGCTTTGTCAATTCCTACAATGAGCAGTTCTTC	CASSFVNSYNEQFF
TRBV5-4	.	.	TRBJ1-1	TGTGCCAGCAGCCCAGCGGGGACGGGATCATATGAAGCTTTCTTT	CASSPAGTGSYEAFF
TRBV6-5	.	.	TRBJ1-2	TGTGCCAGCAGTTCAAGGTCCCAGGCCTTATATGGCTACACCTTC	CASSSRSQALYGYTF
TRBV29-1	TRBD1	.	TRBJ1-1	TGCAGCGTTCATCCGGGACAGGGTTCCACTGAAGCTTTCTTT	CSVHPGQGSTEAFF
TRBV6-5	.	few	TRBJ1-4	TGTGCCAGCAGTTACTCTTGGGCCAGGAATGAAAAACTGTTTTTT	CASSYSWARNEKLFF
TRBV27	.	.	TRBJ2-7	TGTGCCAGCAGTCCGGCAGCGGGCGAGCAGTACTTC	CASSPAAGEQYF
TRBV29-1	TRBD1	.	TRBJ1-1	TGCAGCGCTAGGACAGGGGGCTACACTGAAGCTTTCTTT	CSARTGGYTEAFF
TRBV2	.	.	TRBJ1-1	TGTGCCAGCAGAAATGGAGGGAAAGCCTATGAAGCTTTCTTT	CASRNGGKAYEAFF
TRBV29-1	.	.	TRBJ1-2	TGCAGCGTTGAAGGGGGCACCTCTAACTATGGCTACACCTTC	CSVEGGTSNYGYTF
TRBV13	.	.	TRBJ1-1	TGTGCCAGCAGCTACTTGAACACTGAAGCTTTCTTT	CASSYLNTEAFF
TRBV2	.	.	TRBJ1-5	TGTGCCAGCAGTGGGGAACAGGTTAGCAATCAGCCCCAGCATTTT	CASSGEQVSNQPQHF
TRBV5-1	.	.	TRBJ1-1	TGCGCCAGCAGCTTGGAGAGGGACACTGAAGCTTTCTTT	CASSLERDTEAFF
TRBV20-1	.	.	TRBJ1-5	TGCAGTGTACTCCCCAACCAGCCCCAGCATTTT	CSVLPNQPQHF
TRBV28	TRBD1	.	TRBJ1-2	TGTGCCAGCAGTTTGTCCGGGACAGGGGATGGTGGCTACACCTTC	CASSLSGTGDGGYTF
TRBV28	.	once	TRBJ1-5	TGTGCCAGCATCAAAAGGGGGAATCAGCCCCAGCATTTT	CASIKRGNQPQHF
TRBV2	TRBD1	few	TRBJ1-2	TGTGCCAGCAGTATTGGGCAGGGGGGTCCCTATGGCTACACCTTC	CASSIGQGGPYGYTF
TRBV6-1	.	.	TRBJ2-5	TGTGCCAGCAGTGATGCCGACTCGCAGACCCAGTACTTC	CASSDADSQTQYF
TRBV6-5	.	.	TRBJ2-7	TGTGCCAGCAGTTACCGCTGGGGGGGCGGCGACGAGCAGTACTTC	CASSYRWGGGDEQYF
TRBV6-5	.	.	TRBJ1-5	TGTGCCAGCAGTTACTCGTCAGGGGAACAGCCCCAGCATTTT	CASSYSSGEQPQHF
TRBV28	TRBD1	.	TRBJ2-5	TGTGCCAGCAGTTTCCAGGGGGCGCCGGGAGAGACCCAGTACTTC	CASSFQGAPGETQYF
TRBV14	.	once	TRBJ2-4	TGTGCCAGCAGCCAAGGTCCGAAAAACATTCAGTACTTC	CASSQGPKNIQYF
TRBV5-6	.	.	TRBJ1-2	TGTGCCAGCAGCTTGCGAGCCTTGCGAAACGATGGCTACACCTTC	CASSLRALRNDGYTF
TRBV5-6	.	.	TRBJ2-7	TGTGCCAGCAGCCTCTTTGGGGGGTCCTACGAGCAGTACTTC	CASSLFGGSYEQYF
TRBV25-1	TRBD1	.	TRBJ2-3	TGTGCCAGCGGGGGACAGGGGGTTACAGATACGCAGTATTTT	CASGGQGVTDTQYF
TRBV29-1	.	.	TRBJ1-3	TGCAGCACGGGGGAGGGAAACACCATATATTTT	CSTGEGNTIYF
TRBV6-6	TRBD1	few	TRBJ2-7	TGTGCCAGCAGCCCACCCGGGACAGGGGTCTACGAGCAGTACTTC	CASSPPGTGVYEQYF